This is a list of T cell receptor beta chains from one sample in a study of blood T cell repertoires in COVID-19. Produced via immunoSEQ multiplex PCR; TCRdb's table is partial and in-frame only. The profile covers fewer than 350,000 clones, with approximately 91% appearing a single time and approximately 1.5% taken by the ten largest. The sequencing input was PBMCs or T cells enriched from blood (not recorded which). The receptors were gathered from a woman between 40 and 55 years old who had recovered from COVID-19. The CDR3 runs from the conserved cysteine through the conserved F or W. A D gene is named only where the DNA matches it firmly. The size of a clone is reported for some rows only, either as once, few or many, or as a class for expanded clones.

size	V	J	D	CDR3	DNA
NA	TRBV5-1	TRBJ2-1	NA	CASSLGVTERIGQFF	TGCGCCAGCAGCTTGGGAGTTACAGAAAGAATTGGGCAGTTCTTC
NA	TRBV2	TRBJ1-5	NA	CASARQSSISNQPQHF	TGTGCCAGCGCACGACAGAGTAGTATTAGCAATCAGCCCCAGCATTTT
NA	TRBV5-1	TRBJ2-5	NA	CASSVGLSTSILYQETQYF	TGCGCCAGCAGCGTGGGACTCTCAACCTCCATCTTGTACCAAGAGACCCAGTACTTC
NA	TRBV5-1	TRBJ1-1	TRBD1	CASSFGTGDWKF	TGCGCCAGCAGCTTTGGGACAGGGGATTGGAAATTT
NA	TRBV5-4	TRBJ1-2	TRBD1	CASSSGQTNYGYTF	TGTGCCAGCAGCTCGGGACAGACTAACTATGGCTACACCTTC
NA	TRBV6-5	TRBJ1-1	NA	CASTLTMNTEAFF	TGTGCCAGCACCCTTACAATGAACACTGAAGCTTTCTTT
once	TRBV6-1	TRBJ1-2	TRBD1	CASSERDSYGYTF	TGTGCCAGCAGTGAAAGGGACAGCTATGGCTACACCTTC
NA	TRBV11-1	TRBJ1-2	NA	CASSRDGGVGYGYTF	TGTGCCAGCAGCCGGGATGGCGGAGTTGGGTATGGCTACACCTTC
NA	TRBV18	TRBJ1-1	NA	CASSKQGNFRVNTEAFF	TGTGCCAGCTCAAAACAGGGAAATTTCAGGGTGAACACTGAAGCTTTCTTT
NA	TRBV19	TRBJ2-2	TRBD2	CASKSAGGSYTGELFF	TGTGCCAGTAAGAGTGCGGGGGGGTCGTACACCGGGGAGCTGTTTTTT
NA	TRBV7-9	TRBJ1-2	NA	CASSPYVSGGAGYGYTF	TGTGCCAGCAGCCCATACGTGAGTGGGGGCGCGGGCTATGGCTACACCTTC
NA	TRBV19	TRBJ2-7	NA	CASNPGDGPAPPFFF	TGTGCCAGTAATCCAGGGGACGGCCCCGCGCCGCCCTTTTTTTTC
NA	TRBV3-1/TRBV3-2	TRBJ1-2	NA	CASSQDGGRLPFTF	TGTGCCAGCAGCCAAGATGGAGGACGGTTGCCTTTCACCTTC
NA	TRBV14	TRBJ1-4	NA	CASSQDLRERLFF	TGTGCCAGCAGCCAAGATTTGCGGGAGCGACTGTTTTTT
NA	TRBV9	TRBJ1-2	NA	CASSPDRSVFNNYGYTF	TGTGCCAGCAGCCCCGACAGATCCGTCTTCAATAACTATGGCTACACCTTC
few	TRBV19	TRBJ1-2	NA	CASSMVAGDAYYYGYTF	TGTGCCAGTAGTATGGTGGCAGGGGATGCTTATTACTATGGCTACACCTTC
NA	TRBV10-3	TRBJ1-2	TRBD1	CAISGAGGRFNYGYTF	TGTGCCATCAGTGGGGCAGGGGGCCGATTTAACTATGGCTACACCTTC
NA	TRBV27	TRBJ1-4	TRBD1	CASSPRGTASGQGEKLFF	TGTGCCAGCAGTCCGCGCGGGACAGCGAGCGGGCAGGGTGAAAAACTGTTTTTT
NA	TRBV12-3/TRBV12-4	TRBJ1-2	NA	CASSLGGNYGYTF	TGTGCCAGCAGTTTAGGAGGAAACTATGGCTACACCTTC
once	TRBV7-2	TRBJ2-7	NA	CASSSSSVRTYEQYF	TGTGCCAGCAGCTCTTCTAGCGTACGTACCTACGAGCAGTACTTC
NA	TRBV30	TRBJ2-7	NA	CAWSGPAKFYEQYF	TGTGCCTGGAGTGGACCAGCGAAGTTCTACGAGCAGTACTTC
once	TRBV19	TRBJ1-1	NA	CASSIGFAGRGTEAFF	TGTGCCAGTAGTATAGGGTTTGCGGGGAGAGGTACTGAAGCTTTCTTT
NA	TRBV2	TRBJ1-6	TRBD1	CASSGDRGLSPLHF	TGTGCCAGCAGCGGGGACAGGGGGCTTTCACCCCTCCACTTT
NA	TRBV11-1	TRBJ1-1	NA	CASRQVGNTEAFF	TGTGCCAGCCGACAAGTAGGGAACACTGAAGCTTTCTTT
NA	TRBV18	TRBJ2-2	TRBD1	CASRWTGNTGELFF	TGTGCCAGCCGGTGGACAGGGAACACCGGGGAGCTGTTTTTT
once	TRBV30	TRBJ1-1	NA	CARGTPGTEAFF	TGTGCTCGCGGGACCCCTGGGACTGAAGCTTTCTTT
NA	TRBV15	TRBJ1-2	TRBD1	CATSITRTGNYGYTF	TGTGCCACCAGCATAACTCGGACAGGGAACTATGGCTACACCTTC
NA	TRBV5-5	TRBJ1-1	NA	CASSYVADTEAFF	TGTGCCAGCAGCTATGTGGCGGACACTGAAGCTTTCTTT
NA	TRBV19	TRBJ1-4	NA	CASTYRAPNEKLFF	TGTGCCAGTACCTACAGGGCCCCTAATGAAAAACTGTTTTTT
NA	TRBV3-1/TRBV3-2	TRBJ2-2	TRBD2	CASSPRGGPGTGELFF	TGTGCCAGCAGCCCACGGGGGGGGCCGGGGACCGGGGAGCTGTTTTTT
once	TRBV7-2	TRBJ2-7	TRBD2	CASSLSLAGAYEQYF	TGTGCCAGCAGCTTAAGTCTAGCGGGGGCCTACGAGCAGTACTTC
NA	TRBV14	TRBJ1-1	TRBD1	CASSPWGQGANTEAFF	TGTGCCAGCAGCCCCTGGGGACAGGGGGCGAACACTGAAGCTTTCTTT
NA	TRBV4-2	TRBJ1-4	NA	CASSQLQGSRTNEKLFF	TGTGCCAGCAGCCAACTCCAGGGTAGTCGAACTAATGAAAAACTGTTTTTT
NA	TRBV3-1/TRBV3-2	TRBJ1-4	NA	CASSPYRTTNEKLFF	TGTGCCAGCAGCCCCTACAGGACAACTAATGAAAAACTGTTTTTT
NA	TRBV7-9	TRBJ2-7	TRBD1	CASSYQGVQGSYEQYF	TGTGCCAGCAGTTATCAGGGGGTGCAGGGCTCCTACGAGCAGTACTTC
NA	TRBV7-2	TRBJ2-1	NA	CASSSLMGGYNEQFF	TGTGCCAGCAGCTCATTGATGGGAGGTTACAATGAGCAGTTCTTC
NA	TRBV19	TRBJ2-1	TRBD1	CASSIGQGAYEQFF	TGTGCCAGTAGTATTGGGCAGGGGGCATATGAGCAGTTCTTC
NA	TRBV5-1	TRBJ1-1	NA	CASSLVSRGDDTEAFF	TGCGCCAGCAGCTTAGTTTCCCGAGGTGACGACACTGAAGCTTTCTTT
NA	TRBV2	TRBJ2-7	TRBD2	CASSDGLAGGYEQYF	TGTGCCAGCAGTGATGGCCTAGCGGGGGGCTACGAGCAGTACTTC
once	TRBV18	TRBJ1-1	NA	CASSPLTRNTEAFF	TGTGCCAGCTCACCTCTCACTCGTAACACTGAAGCTTTCTTT
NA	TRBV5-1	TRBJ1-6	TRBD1	CASSSGQANSPLHF	TGCGCCAGCAGTTCGGGACAGGCCAATTCACCCCTCCACTTT
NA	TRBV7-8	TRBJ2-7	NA	CASSFQRWSSYEQYF	TGTGCCAGCAGCTTTCAGAGGTGGAGCTCCTACGAGCAGTACTTC
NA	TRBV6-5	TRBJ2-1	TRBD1	CASTGQNYNEQFF	TGTGCCAGCACGGGACAGAACTACAATGAGCAGTTCTTC
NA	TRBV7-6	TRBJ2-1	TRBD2	CASSLSGGFDEQFF	TGTGCCAGCAGTCTTAGCGGGGGTTTTGATGAGCAGTTCTTC
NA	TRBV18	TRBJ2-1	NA	CASSPNQGVSYNEQFF	TGTGCCAGCTCACCCAACCAAGGGGTCTCCTACAATGAGCAGTTCTTC
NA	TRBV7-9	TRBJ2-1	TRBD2	CASSLEGGSYNEQFF	TGTGCCAGCAGCTTAGAGGGAGGGTCGTACAATGAGCAGTTCTTC
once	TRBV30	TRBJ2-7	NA	CAWMEGGYEQYF	TGTGCCTGGATGGAAGGGGGTTACGAGCAGTACTTC
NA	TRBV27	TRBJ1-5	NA	CASRPRVNQPQHF	TGTGCCAGTAGGCCCAGGGTAAATCAGCCCCAGCATTTT
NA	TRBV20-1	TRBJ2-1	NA	CSASRGSSYNEQFF	TGCAGTGCTAGTCGGGGGAGCTCCTACAATGAGCAGTTCTTC
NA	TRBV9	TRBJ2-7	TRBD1	CASSPGTGPYEQYF	TGTGCCAGCAGCCCGGGGACAGGGCCCTACGAGCAGTACTTC